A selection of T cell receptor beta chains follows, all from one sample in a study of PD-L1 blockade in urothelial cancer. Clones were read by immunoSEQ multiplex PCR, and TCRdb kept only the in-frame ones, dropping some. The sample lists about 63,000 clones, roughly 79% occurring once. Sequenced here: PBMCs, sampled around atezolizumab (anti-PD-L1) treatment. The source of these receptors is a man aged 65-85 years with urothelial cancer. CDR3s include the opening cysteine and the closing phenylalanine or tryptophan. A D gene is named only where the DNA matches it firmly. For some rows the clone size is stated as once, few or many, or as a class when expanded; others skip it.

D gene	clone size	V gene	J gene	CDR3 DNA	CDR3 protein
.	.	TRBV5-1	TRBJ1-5	TGCGCCAGCAGCCCAGACGCCGGAGGTAGCAATCAGCCCCAGCATTTT	CASSPDAGGSNQPQHF
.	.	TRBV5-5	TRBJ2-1	TGTGCCAGCAGCCCCGGGGGTCTTTACAATGAGCAGTTCTTC	CASSPGGLYNEQFF
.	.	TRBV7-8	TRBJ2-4	TGTGCCAGCAGCTTAGCGCGGGCAGGGGTAAACATTCAGTACTTC	CASSLARAGVNIQYF
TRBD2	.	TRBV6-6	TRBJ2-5	TGTGCCAGCAGTTCCCCCCGGGGGGGCGAGGAGACCCAGTACTTC	CASSSPRGGEETQYF
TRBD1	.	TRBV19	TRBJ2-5	TGTGCCAGTAGTATAGGGCGACAGGGTATTTTCGGAGAGACCCAGTACTTC	CASSIGRQGIFGETQYF
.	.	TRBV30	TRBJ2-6	TGTGCCTGGAGCTCTTTCCCCGGCAGGGCGATAAGGTCCGTCCTGACTTTC	CAWSSFPGRAIRSVLTF
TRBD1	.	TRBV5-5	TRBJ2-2	TGTGCCAGCAGCTTGCAGGGGGCGATCACCGGGGAGCTGTTTTTT	CASSLQGAITGELFF
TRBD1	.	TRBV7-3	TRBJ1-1	TGTGCCAGCAGCTCAGGGGGCCGGACTGAAGCTTTCTTT	CASSSGGRTEAFF
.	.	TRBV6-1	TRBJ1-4	TGTGCCAGCAGAGTGGAGGCCGGGGAGGAAAAACTGTTTTTT	CASRVEAGEEKLFF
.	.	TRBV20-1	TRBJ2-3	TGCAGTGCTACCCAGGGAGATACGCAGTATTTT	CSATQGDTQYF
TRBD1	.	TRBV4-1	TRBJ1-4	TGCGCCAGCAGCCAAGGCCTCGGGACAGGTGAAAAACTGTTTTTT	CASSQGLGTGEKLFF
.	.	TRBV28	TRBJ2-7	TGTGCCAGCGAGGGCTACGAGCAGTACTTC	CASEGYEQYF
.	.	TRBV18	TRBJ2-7	TGTGCCAGCTCACCAACGACAGGAACTACCTACGAGCAGTACTTC	CASSPTTGTTYEQYF
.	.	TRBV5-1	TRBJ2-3	TGCGCCAGCAGCTTGAGGGAGAGGTACGATACGCAGTATTTT	CASSLRERYDTQYF
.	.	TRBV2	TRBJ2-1	TGTGCCAGCAGTGAATTACTATTATCCAATGAGCAGTTCTTC	CASSELLLSNEQFF
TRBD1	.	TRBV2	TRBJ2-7	TGTGCCAGCAGTGGGGACAGGGCCTACGAGCAGTACTTC	CASSGDRAYEQYF
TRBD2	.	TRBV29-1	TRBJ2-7	TGCAGCGTAGGGACTAGCGGGGAAGGTGAGCAGTACTTC	CSVGTSGEGEQYF
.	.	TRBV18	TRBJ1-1	TGTGCCAGCTCACCAAGGACCCACGGAGGGACTGAAGCTTTCTTT	CASSPRTHGGTEAFF
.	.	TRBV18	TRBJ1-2	.	CASSLNGREMATPSVRGPSTTF
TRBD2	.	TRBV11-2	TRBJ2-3	TGTGCCAGCAGCTCTCCTAGCGGCTACACAGATACGCAGTATTTT	CASSSPSGYTDTQYF
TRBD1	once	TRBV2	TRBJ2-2	TGTGCCATCTTCAGAGGGGGCGGCACCGGGGAGCTGTTTTTT	CAIFRGGGTGELFF
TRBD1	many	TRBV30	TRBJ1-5	TGTGCCTGGAGCGAAACAGGGGGCAATCAGCCCCAGCATTTT	CAWSETGGNQPQHF
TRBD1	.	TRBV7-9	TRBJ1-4	TGTGCCAGCAGCTTGACAGGGGGCGGTAATGAAAAACTGTTTTTT	CASSLTGGGNEKLFF
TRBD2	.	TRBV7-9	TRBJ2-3	TGTGCCAGCAGCTTAGGACTAGCGACAGATACGCAGTATTTT	CASSLGLATDTQYF
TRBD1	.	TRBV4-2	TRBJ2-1	TGTGCCAGCAGCCTCGGGACAGCCTCCCCCTACAATGAGCAGTTCTTC	CASSLGTASPYNEQFF
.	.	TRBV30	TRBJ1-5	TGTGCCTGGAGTGTGCTAAATAGCAATCAGCCCCAGCATTTT	CAWSVLNSNQPQHF
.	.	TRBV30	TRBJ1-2	TGTGCCTGGAGTCCCCGGGGGACCACATATGGCTACACCTTC	CAWSPRGTTYGYTF
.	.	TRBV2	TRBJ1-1	TGTGCCAGCAGTTTCTCCGGGACTGACACTGAAGCTTTCTTT	CASSFSGTDTEAFF
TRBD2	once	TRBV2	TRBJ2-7	TGTGCCAGCAGTGAAGGGCTAGCGGGAGTTGAGCAGTACTTC	CASSEGLAGVEQYF
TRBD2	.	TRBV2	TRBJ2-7	TGTGCCAGCAGCCCGGGACGGGGGGGCTACGAGCAGTACTTC	CASSPGRGGYEQYF
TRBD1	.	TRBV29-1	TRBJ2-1	TGCAGCGTAAGACAGGGGGCGGATGAGCAGTTCTTC	CSVRQGADEQFF
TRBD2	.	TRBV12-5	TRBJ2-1	TGTGCTAGTGGTTTAGGCGGGAGCGCCTACAATGAGCAGTTCTTC	CASGLGGSAYNEQFF
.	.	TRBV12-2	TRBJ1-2	TGTGCAAGTCGCTTAGCGAACAGGGGGCCCCACTATGGCTACACCTTC	CASRLANRGPHYGYTF
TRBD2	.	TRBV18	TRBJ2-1	TGTGCCAGCTCACCATCACTCGCGGGAGGTCTCTACAATGAGCAGTTCTTC	CASSPSLAGGLYNEQFF
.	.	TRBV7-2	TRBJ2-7	TGTGCCAGTAAAGTGGGCGGACTTCTCTCCTACGAGCAGTACTTC	CASKVGGLLSYEQYF
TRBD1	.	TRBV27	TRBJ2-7	TGTGCCAGCACCCACGCTGGAAGACAGGGGAAGAACGAGCAGTACTTC	CASTHAGRQGKNEQYF
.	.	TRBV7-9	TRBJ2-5	TGTGCCAGCAGCCCACTCGGGGGGCCGGGAGAGACCCAGTACTTC	CASSPLGGPGETQYF
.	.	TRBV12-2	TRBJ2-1	TGTGCAAGTCGCCCCCGGACTAGCGGGTTTAGCTCCTACAATGAGCAGTTCTTC	CASRPRTSGFSSYNEQFF
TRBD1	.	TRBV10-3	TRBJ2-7	TGTGCCATCAGTGAGGGACAGGTGGGGTCCTACGAGCAGTACTTC	CAISEGQVGSYEQYF
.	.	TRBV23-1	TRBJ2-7	TGCGCCAGCGGTTGGGACACGGATTCCTACGAGCAGTACTTC	CASGWDTDSYEQYF
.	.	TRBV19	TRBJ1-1	TGTGCCAGTAGCCTCCAGGAGGCGAACACTGAAGCTTTCTTT	CASSLQEANTEAFF
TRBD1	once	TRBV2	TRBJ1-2	TGTGCCAGCAGTGACGGACAGGGATCGGGCGGCTACACCTTC	CASSDGQGSGGYTF
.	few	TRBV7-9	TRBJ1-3	TGTGCCAGCAGCTTTCAGGGCGGAACGCTTCCAAACACCATATATTTT	CASSFQGGTLPNTIYF
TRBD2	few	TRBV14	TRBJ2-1	TGTGCCAGCAGCCCGGGACTAGACCCTACTAGCTCCTACAATGAGCAGTTCTTC	CASSPGLDPTSSYNEQFF
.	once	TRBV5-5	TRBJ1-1	TGTGCCAGCAGCGGGCGGACGGCCGGGGTCACTGAAGCTTTCTTT	CASSGRTAGVTEAFF
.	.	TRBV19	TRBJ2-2	TGTGCCAGTAATAGACTAGAGGGTACCGGGGAGCTGTTTTTT	CASNRLEGTGELFF
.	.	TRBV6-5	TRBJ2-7	TGTGCCAGCAGTTACGACTACCTCTACGAGCAGTACTTC	CASSYDYLYEQYF
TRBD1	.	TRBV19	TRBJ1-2	TGTGCCAGTCGGACAGGGACCTATGGCTACACCTTC	CASRTGTYGYTF
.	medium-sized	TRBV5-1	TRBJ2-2	TGCGCCAGCAGCTTGGCCCTCGGGGAGCTGTTTTTT	CASSLALGELFF
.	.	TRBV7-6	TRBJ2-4	TGTGCCAGCAGCCATCAGGCACCGGGACATTGGTATTGCGTGGCCAAAAACATTCAGTACTTC	CASSHQAPGHWYCVAKNIQYF